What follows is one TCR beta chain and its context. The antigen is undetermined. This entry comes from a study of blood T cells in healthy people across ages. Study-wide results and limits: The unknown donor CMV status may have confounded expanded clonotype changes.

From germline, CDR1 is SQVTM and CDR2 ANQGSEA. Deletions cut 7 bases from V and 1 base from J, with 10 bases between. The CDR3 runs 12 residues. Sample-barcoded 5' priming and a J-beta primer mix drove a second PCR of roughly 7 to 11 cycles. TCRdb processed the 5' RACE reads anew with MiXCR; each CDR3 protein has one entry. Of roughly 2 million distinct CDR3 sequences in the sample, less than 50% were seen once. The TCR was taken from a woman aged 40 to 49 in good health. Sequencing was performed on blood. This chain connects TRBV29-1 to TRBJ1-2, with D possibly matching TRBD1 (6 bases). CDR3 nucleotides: TGCAGCGCAGGGGACCGTAACTATGGCTACACCTTC. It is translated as CSAGDRNYGYTF.